This T cell receptor beta chain stems from a study of cytomegalovirus exposure and HLA in healthy donors. Study outcomes and limitations: Analysis was carried out at a later point, and it linked a missense DCLRE1C variant to TCR beta V- and J-gene trimming.

The CDR3 sequence is 13 residues long. Germline V CDR1 and CDR2: SGHNT, YENEEA. The V gene end was trimmed by 4 bases and the J gene end by 1 base; junction bases not matched to a gene: 1. Turning to this clone: Its cognate antigen is unknown.

Both 60 Vbeta primers and 13 Jbeta primers went into the PCR. Some clones are missing from TCRdb's copy, which holds only in-frame ones; the method was immunoSEQ multiplex PCR. The table lists 150,000 to 200,000 clones, 70% to 90% of them singletons. The chain joins TRBV11-3 to TRBJ2-7, with 7 bases fitting TRBD2. The sample consisted of PBMCs. The clonotype originates from a woman aged 18-35 years in good health and CMV-seronegative. DNA of the CDR3: TGTGCCAGCAGCTCACTAGCGTCCTACGAGCAGTACTTC. Its protein product is CASSSLASYEQYF.